This entry lists 26 T cell receptor beta chains sequenced from one sample in a study of CXCR3-negative and CXCR3-positive naive CD8 T cells. Libraries were UMI-labeled 5' RACE TRB cDNA. With the 5' RACE reads reprocessed, TCRdb shows one record per CDR3 protein and no DNA. This table holds over 45,000 distinct CDR3 sequences. The sequenced sample consisted of naive CXCR3- CD8+ T cells from blood. Subset defined: CD45RO-CCR7+CD27+CD95- naive CD8+ T cells lacking CXCR3 (TNR3-). All receptors come from a human donor in good health. Some clones in this sample may be carry-over from other donors' samples.

This chain links TRBV6-6 with TRBJ1-1. The CDR3 runs 18 residues. Germline lookup yields CDR1 MNHNY and CDR2 SVGAGI (reference sequence). The CDR3 reads CASSCADGPTSLYTEAFF.

V and J are TRBV7-6 and TRBJ2-2; the TCRdb D gene call, TRBD1, has no DNA to confirm it. The V gene's germline CDR1 is SGHVS and CDR2 FNYEAQ. The CDR3 extends over 15 amino acids. The CDR3 loop reads CASSPGTDYSGELFF.

The chain recombines TRBV5-1 with TRBJ2-7; the TCRdb call, TRBD1, lacks DNA for checking. Germline CDR1 is SGHRS and CDR2 is YFSETQ. The CDR3 runs to 14 residues. Here the CDR3 reads CASSWGQASYEQYF. Variable domain in full (rest from reference TRBV5-1 and TRBJ2-7): KAGVTQTPRYLIKTRGQQVTLSCSPISGHRSVSWYQQTPGQGLQFLFEYFSETQRNKGNFPGRFSGRQFSNSRSEMNVSTLELGDSALYLCASSWGQASYEQYFGPGTRLTVT.

V and J are TRBV5-6 and TRBJ2-1. Germline V gene lookup returns CDR1 SGHDT and CDR2 YYEEEE. The CDR3 runs to 14 residues. The CDR3 reads CASSYASSYNEQFF.

This chain links TRBV28 with TRBJ2-1. Germline CDR1 MDHEN, CDR2 SYDVKM. The CDR3 totals 15 residues. The CDR3 here is CASSLIGTTYNEQFF.

The V and J genes are TRBV6-2 or TRBV6-3 and TRBJ2-7; the D call from TCRdb, TRBD2, cannot be confirmed without DNA. This CDR3 comprises 15 residues. Per the germline V gene, CDR1 is MNHEY and CDR2 is SVGEGT. The chain's CDR3 is CASSHQEGRAYEQYF.

This sequence joins TRBV7-9 and TRBJ2-7; there is no DNA to check the TCRdb D call of TRBD1. Germline CDR1 and CDR2: SEHNR and FQNEAQ (reference sequence). The CDR3 is 13 residues long. The CDR3 is CASSQRDRVEQYF. Together with reference TRBV7-9 and TRBJ2-7, the CDR3 gives the full variable domain: DTGVSQNPRHKITKRGQNVTFRCDPISEHNRLYWYRQTLGQGPEFLTYFQNEAQLEKSRLLSDRFSAERPKGSFSTLEIQRTEQGDSAMYLCASSQRDRVEQYFGPGTRLTVT.

The V call is TRBV19, the J call TRBJ2-7; TCRdb's D call, TRBD1, is unchecked because there is no DNA. The length of the CDR3 is 11 residues. Germline V gene data show CDR1 as LNHDA and CDR2 as SQIVND (reference sequence). CDR3 loop: CASKDSYEQYF.

The rearrangement uses TRBV21-1 and TRBJ2-7; TCRdb indicates TRBD1, and absent DNA this call remains unverified. TRBV21-1 constitutes a pseudogene. The CDR3 runs to 13 residues. Here the CDR3 reads CASFRQGCYEQYF.

The chain links TRBV12-3 or TRBV12-4 to TRBJ2-5; the TCRdb D gene call, TRBD2, has no DNA to confirm it. CDR3 length: 15 residues. The CDR3 here is CASSLAPQREETQYF.

The gene calls are TRBV7-4 and TRBJ2-7; as DNA is missing, the TRBD1 call by TCRdb cannot be tested. The germline V gene encodes CDR1 SGHVT and CDR2 SQSDAQ. The CDR3 is made up of 16 amino acids. The CDR3 loop is CTSSLAYRVSSYEQYF.

The chain uses TRBV4-2 and TRBJ2-5. The germline gives CDR1 LGHNA, CDR2 YNFKEQ. The CDR3 is 13 residues long. The CDR3 sequence: CASSQADQETQYF.

The chain couples TRBV29-1 to TRBJ2-1; TCRdb's D call, TRBD1, is unchecked because there is no DNA. Germline CDR1 reads SQVTM; CDR2 reads ANQGSEA. The CDR3 is made up of 14 amino acids. The CDR3: CSVKARAWNNEQFF.

The rearrangement joins TRBV11-2 to TRBJ2-7; the TCRdb call, TRBD1, lacks DNA for checking. CDR1 and CDR2 from the germline V gene are SGHAT and FQNNGV. The CDR3 totals 12 residues. The chain's CDR3 is CASCGDTYEQYF.

The chain combines TRBV9 with TRBJ2-7; TCRdb selects TRBD1, and the lack of DNA leaves this call unchecked. This CDR3 comprises 12 residues. Germline CDR1 reads SGDLS; CDR2 reads YYNGEE. CDR3: CASSKGDYEQYF.

This chain uses TRBV14 with TRBJ2-5; TCRdb lists TRBD1, though no DNA is available to test this call. The CDR3 is 18 residues long. CDR1 and CDR2 (germline): SGHDN, FVKESK. The CDR3 sequence: CASSQNEAEGVWRQTQYF.

The chain uses TRBV7-2 and TRBJ2-3; the D gene TCRdb calls, TRBD2, cannot be checked with no DNA. The CDR3 runs to 16 residues. Germline loops: CDR1 SGHTA, CDR2 FQGNSA. This CDR3 reads CASILGGLFVADTQYF.

The V call is TRBV7-9, the J call TRBJ2-7; there is no DNA to check the TCRdb D call of TRBD1. Germline V gives CDR1 SEHNR, CDR2 FQNEAQ (reference sequence). The CDR3 contains 16 residues. CDR3 protein: CASSLVRPGGPYEQYF.

The chain joins TRBV10-3 to TRBJ2-1; TCRdb's D call of TRBD1 is untestable without DNA. The CDR3 extends over 18 amino acids. CDR1 and CDR2 (germline): ENHRY, SYGVKD. The CDR3 spells CAISEGSGQRGVYNEQFF.

The chain joins TRBV29-1 to TRBJ2-7. Germline assignment: CDR1 SQVTM and CDR2 ANQGSEA. The CDR3 consists of 11 residues. This chain's CDR3 is CSVGGTYEQYF.

The genes are TRBV7-2 and TRBJ2-7; the TCRdb D gene call, TRBD2, has no DNA to confirm it. The V gene's germline CDR1 is SGHTA and CDR2 FQGNSA. CDR3 length equals 15 residues. The CDR3 loop is CASSFSSGGTYEQYF.

This rearrangement joins TRBV2 to TRBJ2-2. This CDR3 comprises 13 residues. Germline V gene sequence: CDR1 SNHLY, CDR2 FYNNEI. CDR3 protein: CASRGMNTGELFF. Full variable domain (remainder filled in from reference TRBV2 and TRBJ2-2): EPEVTQTPSHQVTQMGQEVILRCVPISNHLYFYWYRQILGQKVEFLVSFYNNEISEKSEIFDDQFSVERPDGSNFTLKIRSTKLEDSAMYFCASRGMNTGELFFGEGSRLTVL.

The chain has TRBV27 and TRBJ2-7; TCRdb's D gene call, TRBD1, goes unchecked for lack of DNA. The germline V gene encodes CDR1 MNHEY and CDR2 SMNVEV (reference sequence). This CDR3 region has 15 residues. The CDR3 spells CASSPSSGLPYEQYF.

V gene TRBV15 combines with J gene TRBJ2-7. Germline V gene sequence: CDR1 LNHNV, CDR2 YYDKDF (reference sequence). This CDR3 has 13 residues. CDR3 amino acids: CATSDGGTYEQYF.

The chain couples TRBV9 to TRBJ2-5; no DNA is available, so the TRBD2 call from TCRdb remains unchecked. The CDR3 sequence is 13 residues long. Germline CDR1 reads SGDLS; CDR2 reads YYNGEE. The CDR3 region is CASSVSSGETQYF.

V gene TRBV7-3 combines with J gene TRBJ2-1; TCRdb lists TRBD2, though no DNA is available to test this call. CDR3 size: 17 residues. Germline loops: CDR1 SGHTA, CDR2 FQGTGA. CDR3 in amino acids: CASSLNPGTSGFNEQFF.